Each of the 20 T cell receptor beta chains below was sequenced from the same sample in a study of blood T cell repertoires in COVID-19. Only in-frame clones appear in the TCRdb table, and some are missing; sequencing was by immunoSEQ multiplex PCR. The table lists around 300,000 clones, approximately 88% of them singletons. The sequenced sample consisted of PBMCs or T cells enriched from blood (not recorded which). These receptors were taken from a man between 25 and 39 years old who had recovered from COVID-19.

The J gene is TRBJ2-3, the V gene TRBV19, with D possibly matching TRBD1 (5 bases). The V gene lost 3 bases and the J gene lost 4 bases, with 8 bases spanning the gap. CDR1 and CDR2 (germline): LNHDA, SQIVND (reference sequence). The CDR3 consists of 13 residues. The CDR3 reads CASSIREADTQYF. CDR3 coding DNA: TGTGCCAGTAGTATCAGGGAAGCAGATACGCAGTATTTT.

The chain carries TRBV10-3 and TRBJ2-3, with 11 bases matching TRBD2. This CDR3 is 14 amino acids long. Germline trimming cut 3 bases from V and 6 bases from J; bases unmatched to any gene: 2. Looked up from germline, CDR1 is ENHRY and CDR2 is SYGVKD. This CDR3 reads CAISDRLAGDTQYF. The CDR3 region has the DNA TGTGCCATCAGTGATAGACTAGCGGGGGATACGCAGTATTTT.

The gene calls are TRBV4-1 and TRBJ2-7; the match to TRBD1 covers 7 bases. The germline V gene has CDR1 MGHRA and CDR2 YSYEKL. The CDR3 loop spans 15 amino acids. The ends lost 0 bases at V and 2 bases at J; junction bases unmatched: 4. The CDR3 is CASSQDAGGTYEQYF. In nucleotides, the CDR3 is TGCGCCAGCAGCCAAGATGCAGGGGGAACCTACGAGCAGTACTTC.

V is TRBV3-1 (or the pseudogene TRBV3-2) and J is TRBJ2-1; 11 bases are shared with TRBD2. CDR1 and CDR2 from the germline V gene are LGHDT and YNNKEL (reference sequence). J gave up 8 bases and V 4 bases, and 10 bases lay outside the gene matches. The CDR3 runs 16 residues. The DNA of the CDR3 is TGTGCCAGCAGCCCCCTTAGCGGGGGGGCCCGCGATGAGCAGTTCTTC. It codes for CASSPLSGGARDEQFF.

The V gene is TRBV2, the J gene TRBJ2-3; 9 nucleotides agree with TRBD1. This CDR3 has 15 amino acids. CDR1 is SNHLY and CDR2 is FYNNEI in the germline V gene. V shed 6 bases and J 4 bases; nucleotides not matched to a gene: 8. The CDR3 here is CASRLQGADADTQYF. The CDR3 region has the DNA TGTGCCAGCAGACTACAGGGGGCTGATGCAGATACGCAGTATTTT.

The chain joins TRBV5-6 to TRBJ1-2, with D perhaps matching TRBD1 (5 bases). The CDR3 has 15 amino acids. Germline values: CDR1 SGHDT, CDR2 YYEEEE. The V end lost 2 bases, the J end lost 4 bases, and 15 bases lay between the germline ends. In DNA form, the CDR3 reads TGTGCCAGCAGCTTTGGGAGGGGTGGTGTCTATGGCTACACCTTC. Encoded protein: CASSFGRGGVYGYTF.

V usage is TRBV29-1 and J usage is TRBJ2-3; possibly TRBD2 for D (6 bases). Trimming pared 7 bases from V and 2 bases from J, leaving 19 bases between. The CDR3 runs to 15 residues. Looked up from germline, CDR1 is SQVTM and CDR2 is ANQGSEA. The CDR3 sequence: CSGGKGLYYTDTQYF. For the CDR3, the DNA is TGCAGCGGGGGGAAGGGACTCTACTACACAGATACGCAGTATTTT.

The chain combines TRBV20-1 with TRBJ1-1, with D tentatively TRBD1 (6 bases). Germline CDR1 reads DFQATT; CDR2 reads SNEGSKA (reference sequence). V dropped 3 bases and J dropped 0 bases, with 8 bases sitting between them. The CDR3 is 13 residues long. Here the CDR3 reads CSASGTLNTEAFF. In DNA, the CDR3 is TGCAGTGCTAGTGGGACATTGAACACTGAAGCTTTCTTT.

V is TRBV28 and J is TRBJ1-2, with D possibly being TRBD1 (5 bases). Germline-derived CDR1 and CDR2 are MDHEN and SYDVKM. V dropped 2 bases and J dropped 4 bases, with 8 bases sitting between them. CDR3 length: 13 residues. CDR3 DNA: TGTGCCAGCAGTTTAGCCAGGGCCTATGGCTACACCTTC. Translating it yields CASSLARAYGYTF.

This chain joins TRBV6-5 and TRBJ2-7; 8 nucleotides line up with TRBD1. From germline, CDR1 is MNHEY and CDR2 SVGAGI. This CDR3 comprises 13 residues. V was pared by 6 bases and J by 5 bases, with 6 bases of the junction left unmatched. CDR3 in amino acids: CASRRQGMDEQYF. The CDR3 nucleotides read TGTGCCAGCAGGCGACAGGGGATGGACGAGCAGTACTTC.

CDR3 bases: TGTGCCAGCCAAGACAGGGGGACGAACACCGGGGAGCTGTTTTTT. Translation gives CASQDRGTNTGELFF. The V call is TRBV6-5, the J call TRBJ2-2; 9 positions match TRBD1. Trimming at V came to 8 bases and at J to 0 bases, leaving 4 bases not matched to a gene. Germline CDR1 reads MNHEY; CDR2 reads SVGAGI. The CDR3 spans 15 residues.

This clone is a singleton in its sample. The chain couples TRBV7-2 to TRBJ1-2, with a possible D match to TRBD1 (6 bases). CDR3 length: 16 amino acids. V lost 0 bases and J 2 bases, leaving 13 bases between the germline ends. CDR1 SGHTA and CDR2 FQGNSA come from the germline V gene. The CDR3 region is CASSLAGGTLNYGYTF. DNA of the CDR3: TGTGCCAGCAGCTTAGCGGGAGGGACACTAAACTATGGCTACACCTTC.

Note on this clone: Other DNA sequences in this specimen translate into the identical CDR3. The chain joins TRBV5-1 to TRBJ1-4; a possible D gene is TRBD1 (5 bases). The CDR3 runs to 13 residues. Germline V CDR1 and CDR2: SGHRS, YFSETQ. The ends were cut back, 0 bases at V and 7 bases at J, with 7 bases in the middle. The CDR3 spells CASSLGRGEKLFF. CDR3 nucleotide sequence: TGCGCCAGCAGCTTGGGGAGGGGTGAAAAACTGTTTTTT.

V and J are TRBV11-2 and TRBJ2-7; D ambiguous. V gave up 5 bases and J gave up 5 bases, with 10 bases separating them. CDR3 length equals 12 residues. In germline, CDR1 is SGHAT, CDR2 FQNNGV. The CDR3 region is CASSPTPNEQYF. Here the CDR3 DNA reads TGTGCCAGCAGCCCAACACCCAACGAGCAGTACTTC.

This clone was seen a single time. The CDR3 region has the DNA TGTGCCAGCAGCCGAGGGGTGTGGCGGGGTAACAATGAGCAGTTCTTC. Its protein product is CASSRGVWRGNNEQFF. V and J are TRBV7-8 and TRBJ2-1, with D perhaps TRBD2 (6 bases). CDR3 length: 16 residues. Germline-derived CDR1 and CDR2 are SGHVS and FQNEAQ. V lost 5 bases, J lost 5 bases, and 19 bases lay in between. The full variable domain, rest sourced from reference TRBV7-8 and TRBJ2-1, is GAGVSQSPRYKVAKRGQDVALRCDPISGHVSLFWYQQALGQGPEFLTYFQNEAQLDKSGLPSDRFFAERPEGSVSTLKIQRTQQEDSAVYLCASSRGVWRGNNEQFFGPGTRLTVL.

The rearrangement links TRBV30 to TRBJ1-4; D may be TRBD1 (5 bases). CDR3 length: 14 residues. The V gene's germline CDR1 is GTSNPN and CDR2 SVGIG (reference sequence). With 0 bases removed from V and 2 bases from J, the gap between germline ends came to 7 bases. CDR3 in amino acids: CAWSVAGTNEKLFF. The CDR3 DNA sequence: TGTGCCTGGAGTGTGGCAGGGACTAATGAAAAACTGTTTTTT.

The chain recombines TRBV3-1 (or the pseudogene TRBV3-2) with TRBJ1-2; D is undetermined. Germline-derived CDR1 and CDR2 are LGHDT and YNNKEL (reference sequence). The CDR3 contains 13 residues. V was clipped by 4 bases and J by 4 bases, with 10 bases between them. Here the CDR3 reads CASSPTSGYGYTF. CDR3 DNA sequence: TGTGCCAGCAGCCCGACAAGCGGCTATGGCTACACCTTC.

The chain has TRBV19 and TRBJ1-2, with 11 bases identical to TRBD1. This CDR3 region has 14 residues. The V segment lost 7 bases and the J segment 4 bases; nucleotides outside the gene matches: 5. CDR1 is LNHDA, CDR2 SQIVND, per germline (reference sequence). The CDR3 region is CASKGQGATYGYTF. CDR3 in DNA: TGTGCCAGTAAAGGACAGGGGGCGACCTATGGCTACACCTTC.

The chain combines TRBV2 with TRBJ2-7, with 13 bases aligning to TRBD2. The germline V gene encodes CDR1 SNHLY and CDR2 FYNNEI. Unmatched junction bases numbered 2, after V lost 4 bases and J lost 2 bases. The CDR3 runs 15 residues. CDR3 nucleotides: TGTGCCAGCAGTGGGACTAGCGGGGGAACCTACGAGCAGTACTTC. Amino acids: CASSGTSGGTYEQYF.

This clone came up a few times. The chain uses TRBV28 and TRBJ1-1, with 8 bases aligning to TRBD1. The CDR3 has 14 amino acids. V was pared by 8 bases and J by 6 bases, with 11 bases of the junction left unmatched. The germline V gene encodes CDR1 MDHEN and CDR2 SYDVKM. CDR3 sequence reads: CASRRTGRASEAFF. For the CDR3, the DNA is TGTGCCAGCCGACGGACAGGGCGGGCGTCTGAAGCTTTCTTT.